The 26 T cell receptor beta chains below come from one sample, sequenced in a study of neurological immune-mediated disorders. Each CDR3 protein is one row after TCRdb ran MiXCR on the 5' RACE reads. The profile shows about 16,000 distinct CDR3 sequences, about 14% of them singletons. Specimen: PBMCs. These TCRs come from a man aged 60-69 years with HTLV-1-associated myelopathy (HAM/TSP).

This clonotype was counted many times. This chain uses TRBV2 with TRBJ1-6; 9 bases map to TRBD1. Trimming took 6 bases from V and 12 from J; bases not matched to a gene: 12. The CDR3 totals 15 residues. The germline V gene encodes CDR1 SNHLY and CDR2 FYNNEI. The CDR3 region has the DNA TGTGCCAGCAGCCTTCGACAGGGGGTTTATCTACCCCTCCACTTT. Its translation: CASSLRQGVYLPLHF. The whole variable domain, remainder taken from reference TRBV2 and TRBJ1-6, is EPEVTQTPSHQVTQMGQEVILRCVPISNHLYFYWYRQILGQKVEFLVSFYNNEISEKSEIFDDQFSVERPDGSNFTLKIRSTKLEDSAMYFCASSLRQGVYLPLHFGNGTRLTVT.

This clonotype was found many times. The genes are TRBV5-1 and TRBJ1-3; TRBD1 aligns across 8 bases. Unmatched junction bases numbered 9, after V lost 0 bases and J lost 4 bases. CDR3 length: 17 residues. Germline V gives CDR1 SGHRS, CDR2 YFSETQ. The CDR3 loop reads CASSLEGQVELGNTIYF. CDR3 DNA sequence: TGCGCCAGCAGCTTGGAGGGACAGGTTGAACTCGGAAACACCATATATTTT.

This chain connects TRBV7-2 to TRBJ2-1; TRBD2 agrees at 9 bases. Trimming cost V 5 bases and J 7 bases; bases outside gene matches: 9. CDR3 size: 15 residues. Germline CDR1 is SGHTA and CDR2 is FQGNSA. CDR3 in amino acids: CASSTRVSGGNEQFF. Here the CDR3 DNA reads TGTGCCAGCAGCACTAGGGTTAGCGGGGGAAATGAGCAGTTCTTC.

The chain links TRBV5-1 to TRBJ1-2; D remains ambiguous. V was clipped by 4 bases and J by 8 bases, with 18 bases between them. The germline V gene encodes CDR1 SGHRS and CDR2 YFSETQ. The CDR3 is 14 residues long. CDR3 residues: CASSGSGPILGYTF. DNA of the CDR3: TGCGCCAGCAGCGGCTCCGGACCGATTTTAGGCTACACCTTC.

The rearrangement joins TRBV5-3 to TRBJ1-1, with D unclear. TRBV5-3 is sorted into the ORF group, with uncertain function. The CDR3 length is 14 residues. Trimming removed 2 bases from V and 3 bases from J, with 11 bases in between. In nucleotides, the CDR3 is TGTGCCAGAAGCTTTGTGAGGGTGTACACTGAAGCTTTCTTT. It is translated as CARSFVRVYTEAFF.

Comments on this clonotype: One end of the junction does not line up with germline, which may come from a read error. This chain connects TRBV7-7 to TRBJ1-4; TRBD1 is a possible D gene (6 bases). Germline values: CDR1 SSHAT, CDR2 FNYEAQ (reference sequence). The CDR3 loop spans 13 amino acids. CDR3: CASSRGQNEKLFF. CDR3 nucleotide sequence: TGTGCTAGCAGCCGAGGACAGAATGAAAAACTGTTTTTT.

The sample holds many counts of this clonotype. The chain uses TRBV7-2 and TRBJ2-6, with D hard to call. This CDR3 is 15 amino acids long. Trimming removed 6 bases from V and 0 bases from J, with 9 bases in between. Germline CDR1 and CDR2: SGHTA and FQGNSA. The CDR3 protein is CASSYRHSGANVLTF. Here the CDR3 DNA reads TGTGCCAGCAGTTACCGGCACTCTGGGGCCAACGTCCTGACTTTC.

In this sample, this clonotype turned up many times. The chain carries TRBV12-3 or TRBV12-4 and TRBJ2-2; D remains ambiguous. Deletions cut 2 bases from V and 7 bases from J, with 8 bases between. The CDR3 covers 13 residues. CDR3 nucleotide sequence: TGTGCCAGCAGTTTATCGGGCGGCGGGGAGCTGTTTTTT. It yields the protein CASSLSGGGELFF.

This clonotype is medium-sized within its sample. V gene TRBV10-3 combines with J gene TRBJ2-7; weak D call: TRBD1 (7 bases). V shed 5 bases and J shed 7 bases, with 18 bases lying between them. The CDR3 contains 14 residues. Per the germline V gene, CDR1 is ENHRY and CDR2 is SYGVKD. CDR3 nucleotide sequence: TGTGCCATCAGTTGGGACAGTCCGGCGGGGGAGCAGTACTTC. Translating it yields CAISWDSPAGEQYF.

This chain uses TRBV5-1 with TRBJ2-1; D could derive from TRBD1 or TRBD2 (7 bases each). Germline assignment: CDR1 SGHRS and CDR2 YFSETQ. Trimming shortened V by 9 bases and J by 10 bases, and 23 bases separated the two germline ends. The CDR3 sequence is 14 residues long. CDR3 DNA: TGCGCCACCACCGTGCAGGGGGGGCGAAACGAGCAGTTCTTC. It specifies CATTVQGGRNEQFF. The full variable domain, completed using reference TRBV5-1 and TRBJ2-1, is KAGVTQTPRYLIKTRGQQVTLSCSPISGHRSVSWYQQTPGQGLQFLFEYFSETQRNKGNFPGRFSGRQFSNSRSEMNVSTLELGDSALYLCATTVQGGRNEQFFGPGTRLTVL.

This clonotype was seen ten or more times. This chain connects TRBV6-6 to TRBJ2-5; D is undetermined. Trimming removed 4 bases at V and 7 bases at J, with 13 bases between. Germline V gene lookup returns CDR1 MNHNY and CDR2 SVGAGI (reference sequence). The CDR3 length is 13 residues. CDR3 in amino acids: CASSSDQIGTQYF. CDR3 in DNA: TGTGCCAGCAGTTCCGACCAAATAGGGACCCAGTACTTC.

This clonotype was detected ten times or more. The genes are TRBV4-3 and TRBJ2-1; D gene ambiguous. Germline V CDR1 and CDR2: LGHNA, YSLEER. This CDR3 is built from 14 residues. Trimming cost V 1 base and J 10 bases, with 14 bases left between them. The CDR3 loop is CASSQVPLATEQFF. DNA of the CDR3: TGCGCCAGCAGCCAAGTCCCCTTAGCAACGGAGCAGTTCTTC.

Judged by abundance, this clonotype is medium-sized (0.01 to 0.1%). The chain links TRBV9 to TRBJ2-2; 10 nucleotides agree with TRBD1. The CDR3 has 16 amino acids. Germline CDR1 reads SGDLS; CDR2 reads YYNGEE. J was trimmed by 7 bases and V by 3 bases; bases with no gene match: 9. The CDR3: CASSARDRGFIGELFF. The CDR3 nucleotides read TGTGCCAGCAGCGCCCGGGACAGGGGATTTATCGGGGAGCTGTTTTTT.

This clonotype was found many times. The CDR3, as DNA: TGTGCCAGCAGTGACGCCGCTAACGAGCAGTTCTTC. It is translated as CASSDAANEQFF. This chain connects TRBV2 to TRBJ2-1; D gene ambiguous. CDR1 is SNHLY, CDR2 FYNNEI, per germline. The CDR3 extends over 12 amino acids. Trimming took off 3 bases at V and 10 bases at J, with 10 bases between the two ends. Full variable domain (remainder filled in from reference TRBV2 and TRBJ2-1): EPEVTQTPSHQVTQMGQEVILRCVPISNHLYFYWYRQILGQKVEFLVSFYNNEISEKSEIFDDQFSVERPDGSNFTLKIRSTKLEDSAMYFCASSDAANEQFFGPGTRLTVL.

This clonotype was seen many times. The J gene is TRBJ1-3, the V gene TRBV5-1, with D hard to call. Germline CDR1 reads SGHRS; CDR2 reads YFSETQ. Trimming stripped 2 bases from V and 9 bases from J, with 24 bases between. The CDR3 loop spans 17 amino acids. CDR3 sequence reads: CASSLGVGSTGVSTIYF. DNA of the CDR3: TGCGCCAGCAGCTTAGGAGTCGGCTCTACCGGGGTTAGCACCATATATTTT.

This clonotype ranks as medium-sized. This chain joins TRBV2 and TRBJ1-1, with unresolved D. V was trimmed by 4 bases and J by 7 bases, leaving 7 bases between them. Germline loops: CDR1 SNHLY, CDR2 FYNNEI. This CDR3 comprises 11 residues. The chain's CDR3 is CASSVTFEAFF. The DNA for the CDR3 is TGTGCCAGCAGTGTGACATTTGAAGCTTTCTTT. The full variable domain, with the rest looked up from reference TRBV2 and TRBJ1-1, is EPEVTQTPSHQVTQMGQEVILRCVPISNHLYFYWYRQILGQKVEFLVSFYNNEISEKSEIFDDQFSVERPDGSNFTLKIRSTKLEDSAMYFCASSVTFEAFFGQGTRLTVV.

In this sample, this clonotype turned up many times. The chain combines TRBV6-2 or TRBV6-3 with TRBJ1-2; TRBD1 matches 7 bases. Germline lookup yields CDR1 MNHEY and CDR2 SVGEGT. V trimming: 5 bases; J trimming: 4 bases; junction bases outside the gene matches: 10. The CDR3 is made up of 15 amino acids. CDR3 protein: CASSPTGTALYGYTF. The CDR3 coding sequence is TGTGCCAGCAGTCCGACAGGGACGGCGCTCTATGGCTACACCTTC.

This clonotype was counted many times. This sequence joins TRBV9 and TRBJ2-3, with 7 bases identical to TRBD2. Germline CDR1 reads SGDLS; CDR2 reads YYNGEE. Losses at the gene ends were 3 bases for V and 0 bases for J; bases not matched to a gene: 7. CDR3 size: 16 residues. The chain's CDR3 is CASSGTGTTSTDTQYF. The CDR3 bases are TGTGCCAGCAGCGGGACCGGGACTACCAGCACAGATACGCAGTATTTT.

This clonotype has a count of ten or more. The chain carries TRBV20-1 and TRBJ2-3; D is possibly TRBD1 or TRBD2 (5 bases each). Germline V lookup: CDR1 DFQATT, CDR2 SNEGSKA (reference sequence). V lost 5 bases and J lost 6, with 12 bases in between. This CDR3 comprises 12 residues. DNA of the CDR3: TGCAGTGCTCCAGGGACGGGGGATACGCAGTATTTT. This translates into CSAPGTGDTQYF.

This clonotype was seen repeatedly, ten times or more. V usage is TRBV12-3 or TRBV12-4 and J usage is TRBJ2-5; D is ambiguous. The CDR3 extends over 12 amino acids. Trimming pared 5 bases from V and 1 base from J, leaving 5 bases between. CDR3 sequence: CASSPLQETQYF. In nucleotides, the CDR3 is TGTGCCAGCAGTCCCCTCCAAGAGACCCAGTACTTC.

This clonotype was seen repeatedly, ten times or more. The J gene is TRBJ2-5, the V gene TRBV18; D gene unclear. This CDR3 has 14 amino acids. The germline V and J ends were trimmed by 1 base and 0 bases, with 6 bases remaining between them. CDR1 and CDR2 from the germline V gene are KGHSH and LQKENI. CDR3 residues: CASSPQANQETQYF. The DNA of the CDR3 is TGTGCCAGCTCACCACAGGCCAACCAAGAGACCCAGTACTTC.

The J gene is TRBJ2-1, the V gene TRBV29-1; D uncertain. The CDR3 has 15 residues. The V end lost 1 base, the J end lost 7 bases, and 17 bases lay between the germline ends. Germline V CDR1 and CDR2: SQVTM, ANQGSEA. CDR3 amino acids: CSVEGSSVRTNEQFF. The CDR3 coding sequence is TGCAGCGTTGAAGGTAGCAGCGTACGGACGAATGAGCAGTTCTTC.

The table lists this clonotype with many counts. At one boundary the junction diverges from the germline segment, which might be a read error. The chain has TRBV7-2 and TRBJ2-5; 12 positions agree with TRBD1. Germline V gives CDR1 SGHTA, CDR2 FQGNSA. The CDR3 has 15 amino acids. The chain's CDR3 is CASTLLGTGGETQYF. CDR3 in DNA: TGTGCCAGCACCTTACTCGGGACAGGGGGCGAGACCCAGTACTTC. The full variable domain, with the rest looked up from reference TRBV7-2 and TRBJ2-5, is GAGVSQSPSNKVTEKGKDVELRCDPISGHTALYWYRQSLGQGLEFLIYFQGNSAPDKSGLPSDRFSAERTGGSVSTLTIQRTQQEDSAVYLCASTLLGTGGETQYFGPGTRLLVL.

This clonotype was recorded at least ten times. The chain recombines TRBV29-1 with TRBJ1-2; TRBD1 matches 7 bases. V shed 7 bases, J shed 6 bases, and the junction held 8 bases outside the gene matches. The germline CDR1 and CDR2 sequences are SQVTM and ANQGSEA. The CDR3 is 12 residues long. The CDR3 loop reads CSGQGSANGYTF. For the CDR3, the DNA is TGCAGCGGACAGGGATCGGCGAATGGCTACACCTTC.

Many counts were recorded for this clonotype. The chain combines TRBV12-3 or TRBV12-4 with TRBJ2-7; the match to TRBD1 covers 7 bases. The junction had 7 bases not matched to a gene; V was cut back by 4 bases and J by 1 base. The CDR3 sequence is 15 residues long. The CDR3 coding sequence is TGTGCCAGCAGTTCCAGACGGGACAGATCCTACGAGCAGTACTTC. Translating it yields CASSSRRDRSYEQYF.

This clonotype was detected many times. The CDR3 loop is CASSRDTFSYEQYF. As DNA, the CDR3 is TGTGCCAGTAGCCGTGACACCTTCTCCTACGAGCAGTACTTC. The chain carries TRBV19 and TRBJ2-7, with D unresolved. The CDR3 extends over 14 amino acids. Germline-derived CDR1 and CDR2 are LNHDA and SQIVND (reference sequence). Trimming took 6 bases from V and 0 from J, leaving 12 bases between them.